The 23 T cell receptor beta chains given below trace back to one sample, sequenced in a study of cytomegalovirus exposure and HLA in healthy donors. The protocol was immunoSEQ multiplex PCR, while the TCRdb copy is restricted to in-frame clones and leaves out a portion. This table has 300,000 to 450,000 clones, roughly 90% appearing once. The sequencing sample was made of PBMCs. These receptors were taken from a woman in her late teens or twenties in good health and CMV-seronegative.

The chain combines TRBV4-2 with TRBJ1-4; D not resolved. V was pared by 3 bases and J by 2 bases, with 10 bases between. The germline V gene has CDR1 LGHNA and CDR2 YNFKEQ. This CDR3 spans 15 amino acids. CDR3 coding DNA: TGTGCCAGCAGCCACCTATCGGGGACTAATGAAAAACTGTTTTTT. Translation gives CASSHLSGTNEKLFF.

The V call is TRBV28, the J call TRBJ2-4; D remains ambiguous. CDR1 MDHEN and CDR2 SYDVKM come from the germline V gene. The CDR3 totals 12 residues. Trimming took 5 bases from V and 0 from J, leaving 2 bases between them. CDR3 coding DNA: TGTGCCAGCAGTCTAGCCAAAAACATTCAGTACTTC. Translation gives CASSLAKNIQYF.

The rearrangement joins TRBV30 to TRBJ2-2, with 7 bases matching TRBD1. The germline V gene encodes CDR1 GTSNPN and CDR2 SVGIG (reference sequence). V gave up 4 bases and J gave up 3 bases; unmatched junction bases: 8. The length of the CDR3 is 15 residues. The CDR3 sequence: CAWKLTGQHTGELFF. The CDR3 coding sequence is TGTGCCTGGAAACTCACGGGACAGCACACCGGGGAGCTGTTTTTT. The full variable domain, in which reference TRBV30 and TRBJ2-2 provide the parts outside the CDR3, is SQTIHQWPATLVQPVGSPLSLECTVEGTSNPNLYWYRQAAGRGLQLLFYSVGIGQISSEVPQNLSASRPQDRQFILSSKKLLLSDSGFYLCAWKLTGQHTGELFFGEGSRLTVL.

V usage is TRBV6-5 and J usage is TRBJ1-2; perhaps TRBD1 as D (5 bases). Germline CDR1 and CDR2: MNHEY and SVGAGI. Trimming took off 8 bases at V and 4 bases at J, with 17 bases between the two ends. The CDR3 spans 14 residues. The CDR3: CASAPSRQGYGYTF. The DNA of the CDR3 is TGTGCCAGCGCTCCGTCCCGGCAGGGCTATGGCTACACCTTC.

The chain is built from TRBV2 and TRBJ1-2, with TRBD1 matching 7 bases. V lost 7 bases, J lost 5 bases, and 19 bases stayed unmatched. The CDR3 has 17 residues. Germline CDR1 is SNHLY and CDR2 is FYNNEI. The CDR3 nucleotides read TGTGCCAGCAAAAGGATGACAGGGTCTGATCTGGTTTATGGCTACACCTTC. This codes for CASKRMTGSDLVYGYTF.

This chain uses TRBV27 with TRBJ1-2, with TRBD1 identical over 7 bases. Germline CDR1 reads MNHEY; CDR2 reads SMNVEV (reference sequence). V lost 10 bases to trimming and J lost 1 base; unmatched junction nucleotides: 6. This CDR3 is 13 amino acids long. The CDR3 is CATRDSLNYGYTF. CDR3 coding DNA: TGTGCCACCCGGGACAGTCTTAACTATGGCTACACCTTC.

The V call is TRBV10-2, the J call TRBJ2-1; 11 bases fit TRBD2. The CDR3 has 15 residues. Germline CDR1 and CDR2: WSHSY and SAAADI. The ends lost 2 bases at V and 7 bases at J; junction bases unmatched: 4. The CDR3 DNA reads TGCGCCAGCAGTGAGACTAGCGGGAGTGGGAATGAGCAGTTCTTC. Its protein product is CASSETSGSGNEQFF.

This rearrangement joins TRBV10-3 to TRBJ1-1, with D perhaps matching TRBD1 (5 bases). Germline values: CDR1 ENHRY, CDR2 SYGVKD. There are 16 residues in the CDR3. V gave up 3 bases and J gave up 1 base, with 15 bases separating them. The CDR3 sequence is CAISEYGTGGNTEAFF. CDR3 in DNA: TGTGCCATCAGTGAATATGGGACGGGAGGGAACACTGAAGCTTTCTTT.

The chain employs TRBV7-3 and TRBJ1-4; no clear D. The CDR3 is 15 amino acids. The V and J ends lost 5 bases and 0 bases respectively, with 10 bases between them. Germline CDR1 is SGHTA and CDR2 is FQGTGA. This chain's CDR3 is CASSPDTSTNEKLFF. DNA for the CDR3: TGTGCCAGCAGCCCCGACACCTCAACTAATGAAAAACTGTTTTTT. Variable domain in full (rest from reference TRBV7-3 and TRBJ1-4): GAGVSQTPSNKVTEKGKYVELRCDPISGHTALYWYRQSLGQGPEFLIYFQGTGAADDSGLPNDRFFAVRPEGSVSTLKIQRTERGDSAVYLCASSPDTSTNEKLFFGSGTQLSVL.

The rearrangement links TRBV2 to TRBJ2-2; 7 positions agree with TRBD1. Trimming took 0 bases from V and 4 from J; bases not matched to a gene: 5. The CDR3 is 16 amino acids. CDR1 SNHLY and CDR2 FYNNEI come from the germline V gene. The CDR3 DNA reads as TGTGCCAGCAGTGAAGCGTCGGCAGGGGGCACCGGGGAGCTGTTTTTT. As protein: CASSEASAGGTGELFF.

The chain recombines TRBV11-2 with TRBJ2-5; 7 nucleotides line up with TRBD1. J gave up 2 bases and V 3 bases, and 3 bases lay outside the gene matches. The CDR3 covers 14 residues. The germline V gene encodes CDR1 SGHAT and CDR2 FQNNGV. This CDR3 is CASSFQGDQETQYF. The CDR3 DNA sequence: TGTGCCAGCAGCTTCCAGGGGGATCAAGAGACCCAGTACTTC.

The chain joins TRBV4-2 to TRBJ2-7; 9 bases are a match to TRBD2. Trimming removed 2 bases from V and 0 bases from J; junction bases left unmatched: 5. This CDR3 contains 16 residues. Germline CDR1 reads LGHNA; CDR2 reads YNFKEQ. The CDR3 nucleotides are TGTGCCAGCAGCCAATCCGCGGGGGGGAGCTCCTACGAGCAGTACTTC. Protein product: CASSQSAGGSSYEQYF.

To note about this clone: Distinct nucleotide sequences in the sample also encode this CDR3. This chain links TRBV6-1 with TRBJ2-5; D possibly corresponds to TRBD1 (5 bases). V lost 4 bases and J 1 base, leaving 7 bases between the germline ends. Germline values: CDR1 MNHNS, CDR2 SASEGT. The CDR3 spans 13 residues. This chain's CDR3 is CASSAGIQETQYF. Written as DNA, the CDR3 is TGTGCCAGCAGTGCAGGGATCCAAGAGACCCAGTACTTC.

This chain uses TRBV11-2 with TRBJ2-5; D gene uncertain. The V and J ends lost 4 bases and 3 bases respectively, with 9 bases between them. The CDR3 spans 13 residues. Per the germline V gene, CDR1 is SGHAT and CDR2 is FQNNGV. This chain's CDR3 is CASSSPAEETQYF. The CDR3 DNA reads TGTGCCAGCAGCTCCCCCGCGGAAGAGACCCAGTACTTC.

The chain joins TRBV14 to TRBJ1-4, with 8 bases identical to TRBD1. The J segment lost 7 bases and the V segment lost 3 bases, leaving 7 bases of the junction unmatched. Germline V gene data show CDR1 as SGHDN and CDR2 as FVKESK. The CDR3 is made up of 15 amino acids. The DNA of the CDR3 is TGTGCCAGCAGCCAGACCCAGGGGGCGGGTGAAAAACTGTTTTTT. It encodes CASSQTQGAGEKLFF. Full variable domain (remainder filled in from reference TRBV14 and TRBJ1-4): EAGVTQFPSHSVIEKGQTVTLRCDPISGHDNLYWYRRVMGKEIKFLLHFVKESKQDESGMPNNRFLAERTGGTYSTLKVQPAELEDSGVYFCASSQTQGAGEKLFFGSGTQLSVL.

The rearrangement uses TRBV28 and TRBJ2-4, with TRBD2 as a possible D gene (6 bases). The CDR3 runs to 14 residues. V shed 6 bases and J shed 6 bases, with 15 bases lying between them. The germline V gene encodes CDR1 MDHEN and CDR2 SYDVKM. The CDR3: CASRDTGTANIQYF. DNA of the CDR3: TGTGCCAGCAGGGATACCGGGACTGCAAACATTCAGTACTTC.

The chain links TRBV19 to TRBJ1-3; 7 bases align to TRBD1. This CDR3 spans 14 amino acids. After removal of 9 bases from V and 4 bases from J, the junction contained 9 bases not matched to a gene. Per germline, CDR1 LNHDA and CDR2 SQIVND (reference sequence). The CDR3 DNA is TGTGCCAGCCTCGACAGGGTTACCGGAAACACCATATATTTT. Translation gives CASLDRVTGNTIYF.

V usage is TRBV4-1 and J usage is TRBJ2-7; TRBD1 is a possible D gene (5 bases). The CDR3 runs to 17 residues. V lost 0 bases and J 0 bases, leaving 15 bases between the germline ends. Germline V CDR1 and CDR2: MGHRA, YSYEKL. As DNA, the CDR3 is TGCGCCAGCAGCCAAGACCCAGGGCCCTTCTCCTCCTACGAGCAGTACTTC. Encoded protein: CASSQDPGPFSSYEQYF.

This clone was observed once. The CDR3: CASSLGQGPYNEQFF. In DNA, the CDR3 is TGTGCCAGCAGCTTAGGACAGGGGCCCTACAATGAGCAGTTCTTC. The chain links TRBV7-3 to TRBJ2-1; 9 bases are shared with TRBD1. The CDR3 runs to 15 residues. Germline-derived CDR1 and CDR2 are SGHTA and FQGTGA. V was pared by 2 bases and J by 2 bases, with 1 base of the junction left unmatched.

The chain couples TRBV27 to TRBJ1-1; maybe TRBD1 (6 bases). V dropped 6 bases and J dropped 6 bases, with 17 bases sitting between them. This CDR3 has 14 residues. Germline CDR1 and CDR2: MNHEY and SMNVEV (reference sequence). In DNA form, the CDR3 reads TGTGCCAGCAGGGCGACAGGTTCTATAGCTGAAGCTTTCTTT. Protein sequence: CASRATGSIAEAFF.

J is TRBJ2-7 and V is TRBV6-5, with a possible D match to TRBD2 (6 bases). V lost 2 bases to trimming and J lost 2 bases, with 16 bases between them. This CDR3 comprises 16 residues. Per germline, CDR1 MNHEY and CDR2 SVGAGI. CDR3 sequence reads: CASSYGGGSGAYEQYF. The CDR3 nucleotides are TGTGCCAGCAGTTACGGGGGTGGTAGCGGCGCCTACGAGCAGTACTTC.

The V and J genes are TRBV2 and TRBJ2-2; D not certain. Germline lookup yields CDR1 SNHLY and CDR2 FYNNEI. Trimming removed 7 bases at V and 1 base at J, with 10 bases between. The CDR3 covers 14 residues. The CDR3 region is CASMFGRNTGELFF. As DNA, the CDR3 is TGTGCCAGCATGTTTGGCAGGAACACCGGGGAGCTGTTTTTT.

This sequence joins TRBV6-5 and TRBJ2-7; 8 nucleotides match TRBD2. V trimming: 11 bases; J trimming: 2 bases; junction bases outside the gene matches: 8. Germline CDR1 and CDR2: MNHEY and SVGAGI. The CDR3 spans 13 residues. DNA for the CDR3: TGTGCCTCGGCGCCGGGAGGGCCCTACGAGCAGTACTTC. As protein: CASAPGGPYEQYF.